The next 13 T cell receptor beta chains were all read from a single sample in a study of CD8+CD57+ T cells in acquired aplastic anemia. The study profiled TCR beta VDJ and CDR3 using genomic DNA as template. In TCRdb, the reads were re-called with MiXCR into one record per CDR3 protein. Altogether about 190,000 distinct CDR3 sequences are present, roughly 56% being singletons, with the ten largest covering more than 15%. The specimen sequenced was sorted CD4+, CD8+, or CD8+CD57+ T cells (not recorded which) from PBMCs. The receptors were gathered from a human donor in good health, serving as a control.

The sample holds one count of this clonotype. The chain employs TRBV20-1 and TRBJ2-7, with TRBD1 identical over 9 bases. V lost 4 bases, J lost 5 bases, and 9 bases stayed unmatched. The CDR3 runs to 14 residues. Germline V gene data show CDR1 as DFQATT and CDR2 as SNEGSKA (reference sequence). The CDR3 region has the DNA TGCAGTGCTACCCAGGACAGGGGAGGGGACGAGCAGTACTTC. It codes for CSATQDRGGDEQYF.

This chain uses TRBV27 with TRBJ2-7, with D possibly matching TRBD1 (5 bases). V was trimmed by 2 bases and J by 1 base, leaving 15 bases between them. Germline CDR1 reads MNHEY; CDR2 reads SMNVEV (reference sequence). This CDR3 spans 16 amino acids. In DNA, the CDR3 is TGTGCCAGCAGTTTAAAGACTCACTCAGGGTCCTACGAGCAGTACTTC. Amino acid sequence: CASSLKTHSGSYEQYF.

The rearrangement uses TRBV7-8 and TRBJ2-5; TRBD2 aligns across 12 bases. Germline trimming cut 3 bases from V and 5 bases from J; bases unmatched to any gene: 10. CDR3 length: 17 residues. Germline CDR1 and CDR2: SGHVS and FQNEAQ. The CDR3 sequence is CASSFSPLAGGRETQYF. DNA of the CDR3: TGTGCCAGCAGCTTTTCCCCTCTAGCGGGGGGGCGTGAGACCCAGTACTTC.

This clonotype turned up a few times. The CDR3 sequence is CASSQSQGLNEKLFF. The CDR3 nucleotides read TGTGCCAGCAGCCAATCACAGGGCCTTAATGAAAAACTGTTTTTT. The chain uses TRBV3-1 and TRBJ1-4; maybe TRBD1 (6 bases). The CDR3 extends over 15 amino acids. Germline V CDR1 and CDR2: LGHDT, YNNKEL (reference sequence). The V end lost 2 bases, the J end lost 4 bases, and 11 bases lay between the germline ends.

This sequence joins TRBV29-1 and TRBJ2-1, with D unclear. Trimming cost V 3 bases and J 7 bases, with 7 bases left between them. The germline CDR1 and CDR2 sequences are SQVTM and ANQGSEA. The CDR3 contains 11 residues. The CDR3 DNA reads TGCAGCGTTGATGGTGGTAATGAGCAGTTCTTC. Protein sequence: CSVDGGNEQFF.

The chain recombines TRBV19 with TRBJ1-5; D ambiguous. The CDR3 loop spans 14 amino acids. Trimming removed 0 bases from V and 2 bases from J, with 5 bases in between. The V gene's germline CDR1 is LNHDA and CDR2 SQIVND (reference sequence). The CDR3 loop reads CASSIEWGNQPQHF. The CDR3 nucleotides read TGTGCCAGTAGTATAGAGTGGGGCAATCAGCCCCAGCATTTT.

This clonotype has just one count. This sequence joins TRBV15 and TRBJ1-2, with D maybe TRBD1 (5 bases). The germline V gene has CDR1 LNHNV and CDR2 YYDKDF (reference sequence). The V and J ends lost 0 bases and 7 bases respectively, with 15 bases between them. The CDR3 sequence is 15 residues long. This CDR3 reads CATSRDGSPGSGYTF. The CDR3 coding sequence is TGTGCCACCAGCAGAGATGGTTCTCCAGGGTCTGGCTACACCTTC.

This clonotype was detected only a few times. The germline gene is not matched at one end of the junction; a read error may be the cause. CDR3 amino acids: CASSGRASGVLNEQFF. The CDR3 DNA reads TGCGCCAGTAGTGGGCGGGCTAGCGGGGTTCTCAATGAGCAGTTCTTC. The chain couples TRBV19 to TRBJ2-1; the match to TRBD2 covers 9 bases. The CDR3 is made up of 16 amino acids. Germline CDR1 and CDR2: LNHDA and SQIVND (reference sequence).

The J gene is TRBJ2-1, the V gene TRBV9; 13 bases fit TRBD2. Losses at the gene ends were 4 bases for V and 9 bases for J; bases not matched to a gene: 10. CDR1 and CDR2 (germline): SGDLS, YYNGEE. CDR3 size: 16 residues. For the CDR3, the DNA is TGTGCCAGCAGCTTTGGACTAGCGGGAGTATGGGGTGAGCAGTTCTTC. Its protein is CASSFGLAGVWGEQFF.

Many counts were recorded for this clonotype. The chain carries TRBV10-2 and TRBJ1-3; 8 nucleotides align to TRBD1. With 8 bases clipped from V and 2 bases from J, the junction kept 8 bases outside the gene matches. CDR1 WSHSY and CDR2 SAAADI come from the germline V gene. This CDR3 is built from 15 residues. Here the CDR3 reads CASSRQGHTGNTIYF. CDR3 DNA sequence: TGCGCCAGCTCTCGACAGGGGCACACTGGAAACACCATATATTTT.

CDR3 region: CSAIQGGTDTQYF. CDR3 nucleotides: TGCAGTGCAATTCAGGGGGGCACAGATACGCAGTATTTT. The gene calls are TRBV20-1 and TRBJ2-3; 7 bases are shared with TRBD1. J was trimmed by 1 base and V by 6 bases; bases with no gene match: 4. This CDR3 has 13 amino acids. The germline gives CDR1 DFQATT, CDR2 SNEGSKA (reference sequence).

This clonotype occurred many times. The gene calls are TRBV20-1 and TRBJ1-4; the D gene is possibly TRBD1 (5 bases). Germline V gene sequence: CDR1 DFQATT, CDR2 SNEGSKA (reference sequence). The V end was cut by 0 bases, the J end by 5 bases, with 13 bases between. This CDR3 has 15 amino acids. The DNA for the CDR3 is TGCAGTGCTAGAGATATCGGCAGGGACAATGAAAAACTGTTTTTT. Residues: CSARDIGRDNEKLFF.

The genes are TRBV20-1 and TRBJ2-5; 7 bases align to TRBD1. The length of the CDR3 is 12 residues. With V trimmed by 4 bases and J by 5 bases, 4 bases remained unmatched. CDR1 is DFQATT, CDR2 SNEGSKA, per germline (reference sequence). CDR3 loop: CSAIDRVETQYF. In DNA form, the CDR3 reads TGCAGTGCTATCGACAGGGTTGAGACCCAGTACTTC.